The 10 T cell receptor beta chains reported below all come from one sample, sequenced in a study of brain metastases from non-small cell lung cancer. Sequencing was performed with immunoSEQ multiplex PCR; in TCRdb, only in-frame clones are kept and a portion is missing. This sample yields 1,200 to 1,500 clones, of which around 85% are seen a single time; around 11% belongs to the top ten. Source material: tumor-adjacent normal tissue. The receptor set was obtained from a donor at least 40 years old with non-small cell lung cancer.

The chain joins TRBV27 to TRBJ2-7; D is perhaps TRBD1 (6 bases). CDR3 size: 13 residues. Looked up from germline, CDR1 is MNHEY and CDR2 is SMNVEV (reference sequence). V was pared by 3 bases and J by 6 bases, with 12 bases between. The chain's CDR3 is CASSLSGVGEQYF. Here the CDR3 DNA reads TGTGCCAGCAGTTTGTCAGGGGTGGGCGAGCAGTACTTC.

This clone was seen a single time. The V gene is TRBV27, the J gene TRBJ2-3, with TRBD2 identical over 7 bases. The V gene end was trimmed by 3 bases and the J gene end by 5 bases; junction bases not matched to a gene: 5. Germline V gene sequence: CDR1 MNHEY, CDR2 SMNVEV (reference sequence). This CDR3 spans 14 amino acids. CDR3 amino acids: CASSLLGGGDTQYF. CDR3 bases: TGTGCCAGCAGTTTGTTGGGGGGGGGAGATACGCAGTATTTT.

The chain uses TRBV28 and TRBJ1-1, with a possible D match to TRBD1 (6 bases). Trimming removed 6 bases at V and 3 bases at J, with 14 bases between. Germline V lookup: CDR1 MDHEN, CDR2 SYDVKM. The CDR3 extends over 14 amino acids. The CDR3, as DNA: TGTGCCAGCAGACAGGGCCTGGGGGACACTGAAGCTTTCTTT. Translating gives CASRQGLGDTEAFF.

The rearrangement joins TRBV24-1 to TRBJ2-7; 11 nucleotides match TRBD1. CDR1 is KGHDR, CDR2 SFDVKD, per germline. The CDR3 sequence is 17 residues long. V was pared by 1 base and J by 7 bases, with 11 bases of the junction left unmatched. The CDR3 region has the DNA TGTGCCACCAGTGATTTACACCGGGACAGGGGGGTTCCGGAGCAGTACTTC. Amino acids: CATSDLHRDRGVPEQYF.

V gene TRBV5-6 combines with J gene TRBJ1-2; 7 nucleotides align to TRBD1. The CDR3 extends over 14 amino acids. Trimming cost V 5 bases and J 2 bases; bases outside gene matches: 6. Germline values: CDR1 SGHDT, CDR2 YYEEEE. CDR3 coding DNA: TGTGCCAGCAGGATAGGGGGCGGGAACTATGGCTACACCTTC. Its translation: CASRIGGGNYGYTF.

The chain combines TRBV10-3 with TRBJ2-3; TRBD1 matches at 8 bases. From germline, CDR1 is ENHRY and CDR2 SYGVKD. This CDR3 is built from 15 residues. The V and J ends lost 10 bases and 2 bases, in that order; junction bases with no gene match: 11. This chain's CDR3 is CATLSGQGPTDTQYF. The DNA of the CDR3 is TGTGCCACGCTATCCGGACAGGGCCCCACAGATACGCAGTATTTT.

Details on this clone: Other DNA variants within this sample encode the same CDR3. The chain links TRBV29-1 to TRBJ2-7; D is perhaps TRBD2 (6 bases). This CDR3 is built from 13 residues. Trimming shortened V by 0 bases and J by 13 bases, and 19 bases separated the two germline ends. Looked up from germline, CDR1 is SQVTM and CDR2 is ANQGSEA. CDR3: CSVEDHGSPGQYF. CDR3 bases: TGCAGCGTTGAAGATCACGGGAGTCCGGGTCAATACTTC.

The chain has TRBV6-6 and TRBJ2-2; D not certain. V lost 5 bases and J lost 0, with 10 bases in between. This CDR3 comprises 15 residues. Germline V gives CDR1 MNHNY, CDR2 SVGAGI (reference sequence). The CDR3 DNA reads TGTGCCAGCAGTCTAAGCCCACCGAACACCGGGGAGCTGTTTTTT. Translated: CASSLSPPNTGELFF.

The CDR3: CASSESKTEQYF. The CDR3 coding sequence is TGCGCCAGCAGTGAGTCGAAGACTGAGCAGTACTTC. The chain carries TRBV10-1 and TRBJ2-7; D is unresolved. This CDR3 contains 12 residues. The V gene lost 0 bases and the J gene lost 7 bases, with 7 bases spanning the gap. Germline V gene data show CDR1 as WNHNN and CDR2 as SYGVQD (reference sequence).

V is TRBV10-1 and J is TRBJ2-3, with TRBD2 as a possible D gene (5 bases). V was trimmed by 6 bases and J by 0 bases, leaving 10 bases between them. The CDR3 runs to 14 residues. Per germline, CDR1 WNHNN and CDR2 SYGVQD (reference sequence). DNA of the CDR3: TGCGCCAGCAGCACGGGAACGAGCACAGATACGCAGTATTTT. This codes for CASSTGTSTDTQYF.